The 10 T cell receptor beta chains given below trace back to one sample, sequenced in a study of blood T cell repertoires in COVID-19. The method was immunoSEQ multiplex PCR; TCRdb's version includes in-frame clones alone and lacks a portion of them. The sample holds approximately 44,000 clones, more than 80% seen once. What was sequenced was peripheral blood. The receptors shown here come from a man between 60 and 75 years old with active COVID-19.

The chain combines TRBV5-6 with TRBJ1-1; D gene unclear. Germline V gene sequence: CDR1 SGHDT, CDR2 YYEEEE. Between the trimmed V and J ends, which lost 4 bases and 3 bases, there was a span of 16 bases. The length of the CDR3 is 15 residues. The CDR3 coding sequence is TGTGCCAGCAGCCCTTGGCGGGGATGGGACACTGAAGCTTTCTTT. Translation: CASSPWRGWDTEAFF.

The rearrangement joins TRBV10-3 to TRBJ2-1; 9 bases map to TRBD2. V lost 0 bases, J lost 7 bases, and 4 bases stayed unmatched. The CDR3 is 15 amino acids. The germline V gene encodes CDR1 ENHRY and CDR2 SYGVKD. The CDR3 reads CAISESRGRGNEQFF. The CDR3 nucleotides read TGTGCCATCAGTGAGTCACGCGGGAGGGGGAATGAGCAGTTCTTC.

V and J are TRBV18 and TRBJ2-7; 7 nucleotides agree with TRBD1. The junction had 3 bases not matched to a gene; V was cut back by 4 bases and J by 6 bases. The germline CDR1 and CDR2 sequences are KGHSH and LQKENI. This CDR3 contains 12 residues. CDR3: CASSHRQGEQYF. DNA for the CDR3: TGTGCCAGCTCACATCGACAGGGCGAGCAGTACTTC.

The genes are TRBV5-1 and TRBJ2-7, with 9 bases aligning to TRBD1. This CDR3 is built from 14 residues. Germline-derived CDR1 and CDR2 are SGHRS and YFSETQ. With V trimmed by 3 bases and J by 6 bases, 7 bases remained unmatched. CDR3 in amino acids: CASSSTGGATEQYF. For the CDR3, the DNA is TGCGCCAGCAGCTCAACAGGGGGCGCGACCGAGCAGTACTTC.

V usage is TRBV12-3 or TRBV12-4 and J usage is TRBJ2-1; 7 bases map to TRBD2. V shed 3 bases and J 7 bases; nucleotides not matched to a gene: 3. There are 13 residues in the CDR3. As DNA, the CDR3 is TGTGCCAGCAGTTTGCGGGGAGGGAATGAGCAGTTCTTC. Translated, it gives CASSLRGGNEQFF.

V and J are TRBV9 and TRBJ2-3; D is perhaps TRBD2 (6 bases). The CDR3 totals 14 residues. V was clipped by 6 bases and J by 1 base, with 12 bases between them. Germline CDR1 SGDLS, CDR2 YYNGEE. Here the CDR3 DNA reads TGTGCCAGCAAGGAGGGAGTGGGCACAGATACGCAGTATTTT. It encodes CASKEGVGTDTQYF.

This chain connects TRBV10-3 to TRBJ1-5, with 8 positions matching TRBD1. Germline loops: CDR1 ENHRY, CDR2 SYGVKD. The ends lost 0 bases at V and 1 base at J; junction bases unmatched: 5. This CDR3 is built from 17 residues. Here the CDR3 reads CAISESLGQGSNQPQHF. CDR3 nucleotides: TGTGCCATCAGTGAGTCTCTAGGACAGGGAAGCAATCAGCCCCAGCATTTT.

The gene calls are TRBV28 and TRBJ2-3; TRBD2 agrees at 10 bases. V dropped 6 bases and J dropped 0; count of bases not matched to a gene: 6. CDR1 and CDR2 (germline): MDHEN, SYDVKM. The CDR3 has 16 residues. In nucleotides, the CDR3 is TGTGCCAGCAGGGGGTGGGGACTAGCGAGCACAGATACGCAGTATTTT. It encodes CASRGWGLASTDTQYF. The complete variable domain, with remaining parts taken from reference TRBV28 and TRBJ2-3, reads DVKVTQSSRYLVKRTGEKVFLECVQDMDHENMFWYRQDPGLGLRLIYFSYDVKMKEKGDIPEGYSVSREKKERFSLILESASTNQTSMYLCASRGWGLASTDTQYFGPGTRLTVL.

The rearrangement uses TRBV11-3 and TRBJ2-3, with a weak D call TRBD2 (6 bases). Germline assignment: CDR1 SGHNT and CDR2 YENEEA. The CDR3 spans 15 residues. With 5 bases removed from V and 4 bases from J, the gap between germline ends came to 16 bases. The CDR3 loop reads CASSVRLGGSDTQYF. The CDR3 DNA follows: TGTGCCAGCAGCGTCAGACTAGGTGGATCAGATACGCAGTATTTT.

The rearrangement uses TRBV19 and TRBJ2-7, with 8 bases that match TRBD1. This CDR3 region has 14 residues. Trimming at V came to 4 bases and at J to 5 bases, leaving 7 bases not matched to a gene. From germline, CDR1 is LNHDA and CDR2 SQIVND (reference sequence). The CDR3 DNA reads TGTGCCAGTAGTAGGGGACAGGCGGGGAACGAGCAGTACTTC. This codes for CASSRGQAGNEQYF.